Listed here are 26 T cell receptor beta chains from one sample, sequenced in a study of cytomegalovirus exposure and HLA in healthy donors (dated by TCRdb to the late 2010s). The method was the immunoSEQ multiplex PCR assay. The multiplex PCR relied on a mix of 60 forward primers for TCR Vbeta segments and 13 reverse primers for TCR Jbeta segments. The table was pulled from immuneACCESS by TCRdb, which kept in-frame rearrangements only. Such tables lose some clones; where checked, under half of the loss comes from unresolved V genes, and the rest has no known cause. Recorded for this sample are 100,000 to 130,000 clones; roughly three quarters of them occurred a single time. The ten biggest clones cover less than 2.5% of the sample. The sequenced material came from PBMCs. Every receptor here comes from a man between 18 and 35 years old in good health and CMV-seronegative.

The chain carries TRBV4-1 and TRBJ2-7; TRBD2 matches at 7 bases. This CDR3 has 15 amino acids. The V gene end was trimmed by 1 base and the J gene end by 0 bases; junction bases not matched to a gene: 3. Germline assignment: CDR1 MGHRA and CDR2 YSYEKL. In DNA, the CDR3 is TGCGCCAGCAGCCAAGTGTCTAGCGGCTCCTACGAGCAGTACTTC. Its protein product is CASSQVSSGSYEQYF.

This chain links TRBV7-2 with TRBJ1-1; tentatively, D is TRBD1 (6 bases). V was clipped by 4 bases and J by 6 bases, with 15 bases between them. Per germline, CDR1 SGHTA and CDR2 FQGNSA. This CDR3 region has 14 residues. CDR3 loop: CASSYGTPNSEAFF. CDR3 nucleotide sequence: TGTGCCAGCAGCTATGGGACACCCAACTCTGAAGCTTTCTTT. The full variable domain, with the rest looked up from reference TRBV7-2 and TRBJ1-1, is GAGVSQSPSNKVTEKGKDVELRCDPISGHTALYWYRQSLGQGLEFLIYFQGNSAPDKSGLPSDRFSAERTGGSVSTLTIQRTQQEDSAVYLCASSYGTPNSEAFFGQGTRLTVV.

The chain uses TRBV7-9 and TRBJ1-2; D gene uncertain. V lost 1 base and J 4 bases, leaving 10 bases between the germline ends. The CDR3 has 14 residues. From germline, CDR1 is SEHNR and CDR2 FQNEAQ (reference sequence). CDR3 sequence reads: CASSLVGEFYGYTF. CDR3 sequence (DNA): TGTGCCAGCAGCTTAGTTGGAGAATTCTATGGCTACACCTTC.

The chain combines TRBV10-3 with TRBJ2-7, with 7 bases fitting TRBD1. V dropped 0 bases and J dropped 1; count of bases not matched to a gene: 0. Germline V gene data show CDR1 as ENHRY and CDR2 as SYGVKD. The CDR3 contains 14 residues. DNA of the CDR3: TGTGCCATCAGTGAGTCGGGACAGTCCTACGAGCAGTACTTC. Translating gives CAISESGQSYEQYF.

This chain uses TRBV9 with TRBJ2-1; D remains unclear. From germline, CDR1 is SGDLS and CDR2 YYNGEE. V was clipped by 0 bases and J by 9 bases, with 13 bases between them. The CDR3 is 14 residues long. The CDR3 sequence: CASSVVGSPVEQFF. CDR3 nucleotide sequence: TGTGCCAGCAGCGTAGTGGGCAGTCCCGTTGAGCAGTTCTTC. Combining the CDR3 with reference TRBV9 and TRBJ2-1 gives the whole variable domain DSGVTQTPKHLITATGQRVTLRCSPRSGDLSVYWYQQSLDQGLQFLIQYYNGEERAKGNILERFSAQQFPDLHSELNLSSLELGDSALYFCASSVVGSPVEQFFGPGTRLTVL.

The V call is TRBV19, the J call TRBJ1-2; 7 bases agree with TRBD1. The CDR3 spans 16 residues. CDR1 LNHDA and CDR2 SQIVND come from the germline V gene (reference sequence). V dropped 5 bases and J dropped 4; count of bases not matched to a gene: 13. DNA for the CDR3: TGTGCCAGTAGTGTTAGCGCAGGGGGAGCGCCCTATGGCTACACCTTC. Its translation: CASSVSAGGAPYGYTF.

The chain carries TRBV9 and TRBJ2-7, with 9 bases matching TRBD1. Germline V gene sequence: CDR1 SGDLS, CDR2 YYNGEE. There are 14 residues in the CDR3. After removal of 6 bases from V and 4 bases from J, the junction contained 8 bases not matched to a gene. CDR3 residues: CASTRTGEAYEQYF. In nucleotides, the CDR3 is TGTGCCAGCACTCGGACAGGGGAGGCGTACGAGCAGTACTTC.

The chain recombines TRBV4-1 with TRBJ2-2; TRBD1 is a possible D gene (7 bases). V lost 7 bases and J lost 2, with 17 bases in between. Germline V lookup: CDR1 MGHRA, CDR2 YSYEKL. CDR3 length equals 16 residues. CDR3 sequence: CASTTEGALNTGELFF. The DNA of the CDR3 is TGCGCCAGCACAACGGAGGGGGCGCTCAACACCGGGGAGCTGTTTTTT.

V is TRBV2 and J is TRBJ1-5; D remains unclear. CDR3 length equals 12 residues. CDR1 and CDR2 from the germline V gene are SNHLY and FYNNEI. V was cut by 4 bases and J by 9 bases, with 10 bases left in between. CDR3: CASSVPPGPQHF. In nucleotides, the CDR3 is TGTGCCAGCAGTGTTCCCCCCGGGCCCCAGCATTTT. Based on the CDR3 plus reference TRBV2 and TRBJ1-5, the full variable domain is EPEVTQTPSHQVTQMGQEVILRCVPISNHLYFYWYRQILGQKVEFLVSFYNNEISEKSEIFDDQFSVERPDGSNFTLKIRSTKLEDSAMYFCASSVPPGPQHFGDGTRLSIL.

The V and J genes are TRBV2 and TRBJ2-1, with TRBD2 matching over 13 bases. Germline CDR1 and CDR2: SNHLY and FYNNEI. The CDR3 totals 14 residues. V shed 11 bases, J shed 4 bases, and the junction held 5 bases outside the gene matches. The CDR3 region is CASQTSGGYNEQFF. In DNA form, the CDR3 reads TGTGCCTCACAGACTAGCGGGGGGTACAATGAGCAGTTCTTC.

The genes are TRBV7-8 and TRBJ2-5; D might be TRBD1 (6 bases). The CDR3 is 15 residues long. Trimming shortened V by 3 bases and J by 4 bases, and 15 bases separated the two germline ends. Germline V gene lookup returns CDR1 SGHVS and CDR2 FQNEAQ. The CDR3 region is CASSLGAGALETQYF. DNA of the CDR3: TGTGCCAGCAGCTTGGGGGCTGGAGCCTTAGAGACCCAGTACTTC. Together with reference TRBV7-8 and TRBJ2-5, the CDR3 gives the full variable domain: GAGVSQSPRYKVAKRGQDVALRCDPISGHVSLFWYQQALGQGPEFLTYFQNEAQLDKSGLPSDRFFAERPEGSVSTLKIQRTQQEDSAVYLCASSLGAGALETQYFGPGTRLLVL.

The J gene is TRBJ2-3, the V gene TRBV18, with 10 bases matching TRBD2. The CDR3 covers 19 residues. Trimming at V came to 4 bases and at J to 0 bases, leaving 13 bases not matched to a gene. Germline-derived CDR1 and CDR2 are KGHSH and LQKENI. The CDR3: CASSLTRSSGGASTDTQYF. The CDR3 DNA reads TGTGCCAGCTCACTAACTCGATCTAGCGGGGGAGCTAGCACAGATACGCAGTATTTT.

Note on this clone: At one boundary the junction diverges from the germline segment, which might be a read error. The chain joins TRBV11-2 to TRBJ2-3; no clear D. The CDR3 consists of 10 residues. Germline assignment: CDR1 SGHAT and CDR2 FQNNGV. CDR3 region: CGPGTDTQYF. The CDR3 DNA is TGCGGTCCTGGCACAGATACGCAGTATTTT. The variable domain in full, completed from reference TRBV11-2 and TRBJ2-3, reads EAGVAQSPRYKIIEKRQSVAFWCNPISGHATLYWYQQILGQGPKLLIQFQNNGVVDDSQLPKDRFSAERLKGVDSTLKIQPAKLEDSAVYLCGPGTDTQYFGPGTRLTVL.

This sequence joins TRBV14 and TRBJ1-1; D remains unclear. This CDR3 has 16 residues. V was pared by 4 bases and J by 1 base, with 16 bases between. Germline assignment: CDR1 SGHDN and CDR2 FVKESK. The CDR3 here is CASSRGWGEGNTEAFF. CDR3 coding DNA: TGTGCCAGCAGCCGAGGTTGGGGAGAGGGGAACACTGAAGCTTTCTTT.

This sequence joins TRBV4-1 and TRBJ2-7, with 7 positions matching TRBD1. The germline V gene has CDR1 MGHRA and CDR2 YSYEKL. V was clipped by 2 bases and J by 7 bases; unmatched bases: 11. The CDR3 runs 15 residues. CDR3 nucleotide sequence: TGCGCCAGCAGCCAAACGGAGACAGGGTCGGGTGAGCAGTACTTC. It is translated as CASSQTETGSGEQYF.

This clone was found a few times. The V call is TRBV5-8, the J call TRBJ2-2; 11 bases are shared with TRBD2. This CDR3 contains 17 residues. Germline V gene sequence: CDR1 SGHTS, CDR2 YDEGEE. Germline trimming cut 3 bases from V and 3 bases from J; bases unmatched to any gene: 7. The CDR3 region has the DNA TGTGCCAGCAGCTCACCTAGCGGGGGGCGATACACCGGGGAGCTGTTTTTT. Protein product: CASSSPSGGRYTGELFF.

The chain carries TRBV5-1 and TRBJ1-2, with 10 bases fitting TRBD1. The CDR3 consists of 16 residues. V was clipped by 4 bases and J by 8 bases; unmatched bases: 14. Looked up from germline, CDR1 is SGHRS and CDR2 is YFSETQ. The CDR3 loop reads CASSTGGQGIVDGYTF. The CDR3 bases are TGCGCCAGCAGCACCGGGGGACAGGGGATCGTCGACGGCTACACCTTC.

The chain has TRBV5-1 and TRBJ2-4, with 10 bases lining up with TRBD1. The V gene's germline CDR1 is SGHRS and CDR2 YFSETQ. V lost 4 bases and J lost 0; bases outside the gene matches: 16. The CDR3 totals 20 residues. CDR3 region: CASSLPEGGTGVLAKNIQYF. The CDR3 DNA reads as TGCGCCAGCAGCCTCCCGGAGGGGGGGACAGGGGTCCTAGCCAAAAACATTCAGTACTTC.

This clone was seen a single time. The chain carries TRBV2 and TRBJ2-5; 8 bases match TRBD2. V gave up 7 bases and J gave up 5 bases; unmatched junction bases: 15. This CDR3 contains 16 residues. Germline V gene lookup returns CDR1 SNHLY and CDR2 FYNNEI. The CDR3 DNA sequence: TGTGCCAGCAACTTCCCCCGGGGGGGCGGGGGGGAGACCCAGTACTTC. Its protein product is CASNFPRGGGGETQYF.

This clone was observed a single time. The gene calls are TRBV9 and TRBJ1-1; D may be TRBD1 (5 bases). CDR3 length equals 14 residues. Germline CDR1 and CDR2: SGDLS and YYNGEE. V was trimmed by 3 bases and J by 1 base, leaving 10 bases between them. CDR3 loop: CASSEGGENTEAFF. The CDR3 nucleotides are TGTGCCAGCAGCGAGGGAGGGGAGAACACTGAAGCTTTCTTT. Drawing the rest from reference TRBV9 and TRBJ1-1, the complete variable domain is DSGVTQTPKHLITATGQRVTLRCSPRSGDLSVYWYQQSLDQGLQFLIQYYNGEERAKGNILERFSAQQFPDLHSELNLSSLELGDSALYFCASSEGGENTEAFFGQGTRLTVV.

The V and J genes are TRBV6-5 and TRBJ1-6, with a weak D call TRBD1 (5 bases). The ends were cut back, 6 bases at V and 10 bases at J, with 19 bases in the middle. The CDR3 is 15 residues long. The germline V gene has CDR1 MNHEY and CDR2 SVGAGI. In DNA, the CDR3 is TGTGCCAGCAGCGGGGGGGACCTTTCTGGGTCACCCCTCCACTTT. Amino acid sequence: CASSGGDLSGSPLHF.

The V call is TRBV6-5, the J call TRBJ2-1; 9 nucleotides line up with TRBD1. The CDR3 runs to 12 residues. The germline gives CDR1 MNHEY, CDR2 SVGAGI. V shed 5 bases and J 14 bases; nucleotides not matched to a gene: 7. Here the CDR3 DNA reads TGTGCCAGCAGTCAGGGACAGGGCTGGAAGTTCTTC. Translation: CASSQGQGWKFF.

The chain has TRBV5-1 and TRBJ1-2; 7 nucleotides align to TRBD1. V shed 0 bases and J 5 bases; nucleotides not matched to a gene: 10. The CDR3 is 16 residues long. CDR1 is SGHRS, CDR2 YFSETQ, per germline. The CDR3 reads CASSLGRLTGEYGYTF. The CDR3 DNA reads TGCGCCAGCAGCTTGGGAAGGTTAACAGGGGAATATGGCTACACCTTC.

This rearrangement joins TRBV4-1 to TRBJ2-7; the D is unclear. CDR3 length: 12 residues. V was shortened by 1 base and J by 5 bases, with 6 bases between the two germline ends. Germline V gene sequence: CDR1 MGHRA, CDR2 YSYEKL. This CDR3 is CASSQGRDEQYF. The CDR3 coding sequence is TGCGCCAGCAGCCAAGGTCGTGACGAGCAGTACTTC.

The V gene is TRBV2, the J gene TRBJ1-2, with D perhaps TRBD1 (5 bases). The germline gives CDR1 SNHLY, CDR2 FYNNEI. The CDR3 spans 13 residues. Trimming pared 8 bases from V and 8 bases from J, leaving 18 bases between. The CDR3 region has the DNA TGTGCCAGCTTCAGGGCCCGACGGCAAGGCTACACCTTC. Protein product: CASFRARRQGYTF.

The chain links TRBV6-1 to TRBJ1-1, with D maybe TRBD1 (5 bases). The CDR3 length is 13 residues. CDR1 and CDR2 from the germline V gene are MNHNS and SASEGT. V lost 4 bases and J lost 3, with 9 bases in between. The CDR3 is CASSGQGYTEAFF. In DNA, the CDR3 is TGTGCCAGCAGTGGTCAGGGATACACTGAAGCTTTCTTT.